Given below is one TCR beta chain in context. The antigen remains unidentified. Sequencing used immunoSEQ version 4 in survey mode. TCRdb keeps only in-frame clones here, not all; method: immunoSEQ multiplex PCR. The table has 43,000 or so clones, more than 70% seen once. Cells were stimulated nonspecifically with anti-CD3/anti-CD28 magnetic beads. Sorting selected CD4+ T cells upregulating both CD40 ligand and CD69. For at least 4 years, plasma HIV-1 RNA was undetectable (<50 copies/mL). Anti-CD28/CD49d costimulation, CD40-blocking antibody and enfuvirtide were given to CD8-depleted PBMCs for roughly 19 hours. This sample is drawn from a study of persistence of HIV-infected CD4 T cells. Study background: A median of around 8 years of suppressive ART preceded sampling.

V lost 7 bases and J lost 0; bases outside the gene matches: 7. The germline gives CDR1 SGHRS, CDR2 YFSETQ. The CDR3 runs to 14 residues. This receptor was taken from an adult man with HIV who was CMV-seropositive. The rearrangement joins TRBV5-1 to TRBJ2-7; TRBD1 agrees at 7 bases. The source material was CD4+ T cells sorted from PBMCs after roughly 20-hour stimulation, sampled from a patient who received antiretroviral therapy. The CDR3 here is CASRQGVVSYEQYF. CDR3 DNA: TGCGCCAGCCGCCAGGGGGTAGTCTCCTACGAGCAGTACTTC.